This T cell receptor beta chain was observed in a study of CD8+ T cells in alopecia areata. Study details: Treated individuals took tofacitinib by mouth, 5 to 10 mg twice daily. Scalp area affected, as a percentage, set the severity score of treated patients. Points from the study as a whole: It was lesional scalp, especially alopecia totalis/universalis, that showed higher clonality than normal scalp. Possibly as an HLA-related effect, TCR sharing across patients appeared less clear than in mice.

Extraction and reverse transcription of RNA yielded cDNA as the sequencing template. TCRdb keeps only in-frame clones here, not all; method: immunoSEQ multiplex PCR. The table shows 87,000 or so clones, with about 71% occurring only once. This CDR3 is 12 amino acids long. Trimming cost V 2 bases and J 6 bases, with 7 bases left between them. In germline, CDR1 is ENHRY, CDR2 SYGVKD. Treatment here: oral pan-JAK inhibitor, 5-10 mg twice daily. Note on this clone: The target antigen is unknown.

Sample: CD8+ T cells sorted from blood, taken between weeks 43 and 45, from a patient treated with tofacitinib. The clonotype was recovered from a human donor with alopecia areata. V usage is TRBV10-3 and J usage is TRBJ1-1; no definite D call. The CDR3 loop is CAISEGRPEAFF. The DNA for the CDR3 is TGTGCCATCAGTGAGGGGAGGCCTGAAGCTTTCTTT.